This T cell receptor (beta chain) was recovered during a study of cytomegalovirus exposure and HLA in healthy donors. Comment on this clone: What it binds is not known.

While unrecorded immune exposures were likely, the donors were nominally healthy when sampled. Study-wide points: Highest at DRB1 and lowest at HLA-C, TCR association rates differed among HLA loci in a later analysis. In an earlier analysis, most TCR beta V segments were productive about 87% or about 30% of the time.

A multiplex PCR was run with 60 Vbeta primers and 13 Jbeta primers. Only in-frame clones appear in the TCRdb table, and some are missing; sequencing was by immunoSEQ multiplex PCR. The table has 11,000 to 15,000 clones, 60% to 70% seen once; the top ten hold more than 15%. The sequence came from a woman aged 45-59 years in good health and CMV-seropositive. The sample comprised PBMCs.

Here the CDR3 reads CAWISGGTQYF. CDR3 bases: TGTGCCTGGATTAGCGGCGGTACGCAGTATTTT. The chain combines TRBV30 with TRBJ2-3, with D maybe TRBD2 (6 bases). CDR1 and CDR2 from the germline V gene are GTSNPN and SVGIG (reference sequence). This CDR3 has 11 residues. V dropped 4 bases and J dropped 8 bases, with 10 bases sitting between them.